The rows below give T cell receptor beta chains drawn from one sample of a study of T cell repertoires in ileal Crohn's disease. Generated by immunoSEQ multiplex PCR, the TCRdb table keeps only in-frame clones and is missing some. This table holds more than 15,000 clones, approximately 87% found once. What was sequenced was ileal tissue. The receptors derive from an adult with Crohn's disease. CDR3s include the opening cysteine and the closing phenylalanine or tryptophan. A D gene is named only where the DNA matches it firmly. Rows give clone size only sometimes, using once, few, many, or a class for an expanded clone.

D gene	clone size	V gene	J gene	CDR3 DNA	CDR3 protein
-	-	TRBV29-1	TRBJ2-5	TGCAGCGTTGTGGGGGGTTGGGAGACCCAGTACTTC	CSVVGGWETQYF
-	-	TRBV27	TRBJ1-2	TGTGCCAGCGGAGGGATTAACTATGGCTACACCTTC	CASGGINYGYTF
-	-	TRBV4-3	TRBJ2-7	TGCGCCAGCAGCCAAGAAACATACAGGGCGGGCTACGAGCAGTACTTC	CASSQETYRAGYEQYF
TRBD1	-	TRBV5-4	TRBJ1-1	TGTGCCAGCAGCCGCTGGAGGGACAGGGCCGACACTGAAGCTTTCTTT	CASSRWRDRADTEAFF
TRBD1	-	TRBV12-5	TRBJ1-6	TGTGCTAGTGGTCTGACCGGGACAGGGGGGTATCCACCGGCCCTCCACTTT	CASGLTGTGGYPPALHF
-	-	TRBV7-3	TRBJ2-3	TGTGCCAGCAGCGTGACTGGATACAGGGATACGCAGTATTTT	CASSVTGYRDTQYF
-	-	TRBV7-2	TRBJ1-2	TGTGCCAGCAGCTTAGTTACGGGGGGTGGCTACACCTTC	CASSLVTGGGYTF
TRBD1	-	TRBV14	TRBJ1-2	TGTGCCAGCAGCCACCCAGGACAGGGAGTCGGCTACACCTTC	CASSHPGQGVGYTF
TRBD2	-	TRBV4-1	TRBJ2-3	TGCGCCAGCAGCCAGTCAGGGACTAGTCGCACAGATACGCAGTATTTT	CASSQSGTSRTDTQYF
TRBD1	-	TRBV6-1	TRBJ1-2	TGTGCCAGCAGGGGGGGACAGAACTATGGCTACACCTTC	CASRGGQNYGYTF
-	-	TRBV7-9	TRBJ1-2	TGTGCCAGCAGCTGGGCGGGATCGAGCGGCTACACCTTC	CASSWAGSSGYTF
TRBD1	-	TRBV4-1	TRBJ1-4	TGCGCCAGCAGCCACATTGGGAACAGGGGAACGGATGATGAAAAACTGTTTTTT	CASSHIGNRGTDDEKLFF
-	few	TRBV2	TRBJ2-2	TGTGCCAGCAATTTTGCGACAGAAACTAACACCGGGGAGCTGTTTTTT	CASNFATETNTGELFF
-	-	TRBV7-3	TRBJ2-2	TGTGCCAGCAGCCGGGGGGCCACCGGGGAGCTGTTTTTT	CASSRGATGELFF
-	-	TRBV7-2	TRBJ1-1	TGTGCCAGCAGCTTAGGGACCGACAGGGAAGCTTTCTTT	CASSLGTDREAFF
-	few	TRBV9	TRBJ1-3	TGTGCCAGCAGCGTGCGGGGAAGCTCTGGAAACACCATATATTTT	CASSVRGSSGNTIYF
-	-	TRBV5-1	TRBJ2-5	TGCGCCAGCAGCTTGGCAGGGGATTCGTTGGCCCAGTACTTC	CASSLAGDSLAQYF
TRBD1	-	TRBV15	TRBJ1-6	TGTGCCACCAGCAGGGGACAGGGTTATAATTCACCCCTCCACTTT	CATSRGQGYNSPLHF
-	-	TRBV9	TRBJ2-2	TGTGCCAGCAGCGTAGGCGCAACCGGGGAGCTGTTTTTT	CASSVGATGELFF
-	-	TRBV6-1	TRBJ1-3	TGTGCCAGCAGTCGGGACATGGGAGGGTTAAACACCATATATTTT	CASSRDMGGLNTIYF
-	-	TRBV27	TRBJ1-2	TGTGCCAGCAGTTCGAGGGAGCCCTATGGCTACACCTTC	CASSSREPYGYTF
TRBD2	-	TRBV29-1	TRBJ2-5	TGCAGCGTTGATACTAGCGGGGTGGAGACCCAGTACTTC	CSVDTSGVETQYF
-	-	TRBV7-7	TRBJ2-3	TGTGCCAGCAGCCAGACTAGTCGCACAGATACGCAGTATTTT	CASSQTSRTDTQYF
TRBD1	-	TRBV4-2	TRBJ1-2	TGTGCCAGCAGCCAAGTCCTCACCAGGGACAGGGGATTCTATGGCTACACCTTC	CASSQVLTRDRGFYGYTF
TRBD2	few	TRBV18	TRBJ2-1	TGTGCCAGCTCACCAGGACTAGCGGGTAATGAGCAGTTCTTC	CASSPGLAGNEQFF
TRBD1	-	TRBV7-3	TRBJ2-7	TGTGCCAGCAGCTTAGGGACAGACCGGAGTGAGCAGTACTTC	CASSLGTDRSEQYF
TRBD1	-	TRBV27	TRBJ2-7	TGTGCCAGCAGTTTGTCGGGACAGACGCTCTACGAGCAGTACTTC	CASSLSGQTLYEQYF
TRBD2	once	TRBV4-3	TRBJ2-5	TGCGCCAGCAGCCCAGAGTGGGTGGCGGGACTAGCGGGGGGAAATCAAGAGACCCAGTACTTC	CASSPEWVAGLAGGNQETQYF
TRBD1	few	TRBV7-9	TRBJ1-1	TGTGCCAGCAGCCCCACAGGGGGCCGGGTGTTGGCTTTCTTT	CASSPTGGRVLAFF
-	few	TRBV9	TRBJ2-5	TGTGCCAGCAGCGTCCGCAGCCAAGAGACCCAGTACTTC	CASSVRSQETQYF
-	-	TRBV2	TRBJ2-1	TGTGCCAGCAGTGAAGATCAGGGAAGGGAGCAGTTCTTC	CASSEDQGREQFF
-	-	TRBV7-2	TRBJ2-7	TGTGCCAGCAGCACCGGACATGTAAGATACGAGCAGTACTTC	CASSTGHVRYEQYF
TRBD2	once	TRBV9	TRBJ2-3	TGTGCCAGCAGCGTAGGACTAGCGGGGGGAACTACGCAGTATTTT	CASSVGLAGGTTQYF
-	-	TRBV7-2	TRBJ1-2	TGTGCCAGCAGCCCCCAGAGACAGGACTATGGCTACACCTTC	CASSPQRQDYGYTF
TRBD1	large	TRBV7-8	TRBJ2-3	TGTGCCAGCAGCTTAGAGGGGACAGGGGGGGATACGCAGTATTTT	CASSLEGTGGDTQYF
TRBD2	-	TRBV7-9	TRBJ2-7	TGTGCCACCGAGGAGGTAGCGGGCGACTACGAGCAGTACTTC	CATEEVAGDYEQYF
-	-	TRBV7-2	TRBJ1-1	TGTGCCATCCTGGGAAAGGGACGGGGGACTGAAGCTTTCTTT	CAILGKGRGTEAFF
TRBD2	-	TRBV11-2	TRBJ2-7	TGTGCCAGCAGCTTGGAGCGGGGTCTGGGCGAGCAGTACTTC	CASSLERGLGEQYF
-	-	TRBV27	TRBJ1-2	TGTGCCAGCAGTTTATCGAGCCGGGGGGCGAACTATGGCTACACCTTC	CASSLSSRGANYGYTF
-	few	TRBV10-3	TRBJ1-5	TGTGCCATCAGTGAGTCGGGAGGGGGGGCGCCGGGCAATCAGCCCCAGCATTTT	CAISESGGGAPGNQPQHF